The 5 T cell receptor beta chains below all came from one sample that was sequenced in a study of blood T cell repertoires in COVID-19. Sequenced by immunoSEQ multiplex PCR; TCRdb stores in-frame clones only, minus some. Among approximately 140,000 clones, 70% to 90% were seen once, and the ten largest hold around 8%. The specimen sequenced was peripheral blood. Receptors originate from a woman in her sixties or seventies with COVID-19, enrolled during active disease.

This chain joins TRBV9 and TRBJ2-3; 7 positions match TRBD2. This CDR3 comprises 15 residues. Losses at the gene ends were 3 bases for V and 0 bases for J; bases not matched to a gene: 4. Germline CDR1 is SGDLS and CDR2 is YYNGEE. DNA of the CDR3: TGTGCCAGCAGCGCGGGACTAACTAGCACAGATACGCAGTATTTT. It encodes CASSAGLTSTDTQYF.

The V call is TRBV10-2, the J call TRBJ1-3, with D uncertain. The CDR3 length is 12 residues. Germline assignment: CDR1 WSHSY and CDR2 SAAADI. Trimming stripped 8 bases from V and 0 bases from J, with 5 bases between. CDR3 nucleotide sequence: TGCGCCAGCCTCGGCTCTGGAAACACCATATATTTT. The encoded protein is CASLGSGNTIYF.

This chain links TRBV12-3 or TRBV12-4 with TRBJ2-7; tentative D call: TRBD2 (5 bases). The CDR3 sequence is 12 residues long. Trimming removed 6 bases from V and 0 bases from J, with 6 bases in between. CDR3 DNA: TGTGCCAGCAGCCGGGGCTCCTACGAGCAGTACTTC. It yields the protein CASSRGSYEQYF.

This rearrangement joins TRBV11-3 to TRBJ2-7; D is perhaps TRBD1 (5 bases). The CDR3 sequence is 14 residues long. V lost 6 bases and J 3 bases, leaving 15 bases between the germline ends. Germline values: CDR1 SGHNT, CDR2 YENEEA. The DNA for the CDR3 is TGTGCCAGCAGTTCCCGCGACAGACACTACGAGCAGTACTTC. It codes for CASSSRDRHYEQYF.

The V and J genes are TRBV2 and TRBJ1-2; weak D call: TRBD1 (6 bases). The CDR3 covers 14 residues. Germline lookup yields CDR1 SNHLY and CDR2 FYNNEI. V was shortened by 7 bases and J by 0 bases, with 12 bases between the two germline ends. The CDR3, as DNA: TGTGCCAGCACCTTGAGGGGGACTAACTATGGCTACACCTTC. The encoded protein is CASTLRGTNYGYTF.